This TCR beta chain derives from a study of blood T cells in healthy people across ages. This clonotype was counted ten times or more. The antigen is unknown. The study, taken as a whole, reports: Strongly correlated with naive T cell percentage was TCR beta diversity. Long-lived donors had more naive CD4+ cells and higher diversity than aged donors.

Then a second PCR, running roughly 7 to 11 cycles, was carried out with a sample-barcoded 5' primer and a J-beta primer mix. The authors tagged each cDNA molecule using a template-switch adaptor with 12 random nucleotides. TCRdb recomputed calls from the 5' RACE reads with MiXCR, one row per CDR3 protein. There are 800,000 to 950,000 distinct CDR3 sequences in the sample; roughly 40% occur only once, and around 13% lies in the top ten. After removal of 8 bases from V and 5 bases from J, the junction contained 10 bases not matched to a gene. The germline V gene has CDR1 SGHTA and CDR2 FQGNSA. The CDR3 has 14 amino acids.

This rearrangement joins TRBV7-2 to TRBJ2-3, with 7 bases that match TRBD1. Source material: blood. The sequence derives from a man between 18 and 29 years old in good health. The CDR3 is CASSAGTVRDTQYF. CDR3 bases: TGTGCCAGCTCAGCCGGGACAGTCAGAGATACGCAGTATTTT. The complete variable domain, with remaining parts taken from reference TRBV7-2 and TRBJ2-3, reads GAGVSQSPSNKVTEKGKDVELRCDPISGHTALYWYRQSLGQGLEFLIYFQGNSAPDKSGLPSDRFSAERTGGSVSTLTIQRTQQEDSAVYLCASSAGTVRDTQYFGPGTRLTVL.